This T cell receptor (beta chain) was obtained from a study of blood T cell repertoires in COVID-19. Study-wide background: From the United States, Italy and Spain came samples of acute and convalescent COVID-19.

Authors' processing steps: Scientists estimated how many nucleated cells there were by amplifying reference gene primers. Clones were sequenced by immunoSEQ multiplex PCR, and TCRdb holds only the in-frame ones, with some missing. The V and J calls and clone size come from that table; D and trimming were worked out from the DNA. The sample lists over 100,000 clones, roughly three quarters occurring once. J gave up 6 bases and V 4 bases, and 5 bases lay outside the gene matches. This CDR3 spans 14 amino acids. The germline V gene has CDR1 LNHDA and CDR2 SQIVND (reference sequence). The sample was peripheral blood. V gene TRBV19 combines with J gene TRBJ2-1; TRBD2 agrees at 8 bases. The clonotype was recovered from a woman older than 75 with acute or convalescent COVID-19. The CDR3 loop is CASSKRGGFNEQFF. The CDR3 coding sequence is TGTGCCAGTAGTAAACGGGGGGGCTTCAATGAGCAGTTCTTC. The full variable domain, in which reference TRBV19 and TRBJ2-1 provide the parts outside the CDR3, is DGGITQSPKYLFRKEGQNVTLSCEQNLNHDAMYWYRQDPGQGLRLIYYSQIVNDFQKGDIAEGYSVSREKKESFPLTVTSAQKNPTAFYLCASSKRGGFNEQFFGPGTRLTVL.